The 8 T cell receptor beta chains below come from one sample, sequenced in a study of patients and donors after allogeneic stem cell transplantation. TCRdb analysed the RT-PCR reads with MiXCR anew, one entry per CDR3 protein. The data hold approximately 170,000 distinct CDR3 sequences, with approximately 30% observed a single time. The source material was blood, either unsorted or a sorted T cell fraction (not recorded which). These receptors were obtained from a human donor who was either an allogeneic HSCT recipient or a stem cell or donor lymphocyte infusion donor (not recorded which). It is not recorded whose cells these are; they may come from a transplant donor.

This clonotype has a handful of counts. The rearrangement uses TRBV27 and TRBJ1-5; weak D call: TRBD1 (6 bases). The CDR3 is 16 amino acids. Trimming removed 3 bases at V and 2 bases at J, with 14 bases between. Germline V lookup: CDR1 MNHEY, CDR2 SMNVEV (reference sequence). The CDR3 is CASSFTGGSGNQPQHF. The CDR3 DNA reads TGTGCCAGCAGTTTCACGGGGGGCAGTGGCAATCAGCCCCAGCATTTT.

The chain couples TRBV9 to TRBJ2-7; D unclear. CDR3 length: 14 amino acids. The germline gives CDR1 SGDLS, CDR2 YYNGEE. The germline V and J ends were trimmed by 4 bases and 3 bases, with 14 bases remaining between them. CDR3 in DNA: TGTGCCAGCAGCACCTCGGGCAGCGACTACGAGCAGTACTTC. Amino acids: CASSTSGSDYEQYF.

V is TRBV6-2 or TRBV6-3 and J is TRBJ2-7, with TRBD2 matching over 7 bases. The CDR3 loop spans 16 amino acids. Germline V lookup: CDR1 MNHEY, CDR2 SVGEGT. Trimming at V came to 4 bases and at J to 7 bases, leaving 16 bases not matched to a gene. DNA for the CDR3: TGTGCCAGCAGTTCTCCGGGACTACCGATCGGGAGTGAGCAGTACTTC. Residues: CASSSPGLPIGSEQYF.

This clonotype was seen more than once but under ten times. Here the CDR3 DNA reads TGCGCCAGCAGCCAAGTGGGGCGGACACCCCTCCACTTT. Amino acid sequence: CASSQVGRTPLHF. The chain uses TRBV4-1 and TRBJ1-6; D may be TRBD1 (5 bases). CDR3 length equals 13 residues. Trimming took 1 base from V and 11 from J, leaving 9 bases between them. Germline loops: CDR1 MGHRA, CDR2 YSYEKL.

Many counts were recorded for this clonotype. The gene calls are TRBV5-1 and TRBJ1-6; D remains unclear. Germline CDR1 is SGHRS and CDR2 is YFSETQ. The CDR3 length is 19 residues. V lost 0 bases to trimming and J lost 0 bases, with 16 bases between them. CDR3 DNA: TGCGCCAGCAGCTTGGAGTGGGATGCGCAGAGCTCCTATAATTCACCCCTCCACTTT. Its translation is CASSLEWDAQSSYNSPLHF.

The gene calls are TRBV10-2 and TRBJ2-1; 12 nucleotides match TRBD2. V lost 7 bases, J lost 7 bases, and 8 bases stayed unmatched. CDR1 is WSHSY and CDR2 is SAAADI in the germline V gene. The CDR3 loop spans 15 amino acids. In DNA, the CDR3 is TGCGCCAGCATAATGAGGACTAGCGGGAAAAATGAGCAGTTCTTC. Protein product: CASIMRTSGKNEQFF.

The chain is built from TRBV7-8 and TRBJ1-1; D not resolved. This CDR3 is built from 12 residues. Germline V gene data show CDR1 as SGHVS and CDR2 as FQNEAQ. V was clipped by 0 bases and J by 3 bases, with 2 bases between them. CDR3 nucleotide sequence: TGTGCCAGCAGCTTAGCCTACACTGAAGCTTTCTTT. Its translation is CASSLAYTEAFF.

The rearrangement uses TRBV20-1 and TRBJ1-2; 9 bases are shared with TRBD1. Trimming took 1 base from V and 6 from J; bases not matched to a gene: 6. CDR1 is DFQATT, CDR2 SNEGSKA, per germline (reference sequence). The CDR3 sequence is 14 residues long. Here the CDR3 reads CSARVQQGANGYTF. In DNA, the CDR3 is TGCAGTGCTAGAGTCCAACAGGGGGCGAATGGCTACACCTTC.